These T cell receptor beta chains were read from a single sample in a study of T cell clusters in autoimmune cytopenias. TCRdb reanalyzed the multiplex PCR reads, giving one entry per CDR3 protein sequence and no DNA. The sample totals thousands of distinct CDR3 sequences. What was sequenced was peripheral blood. The receptors were gathered from a human donor with an autoimmune cytopenia or autoimmune hepatitis (not recorded which). Each CDR3 is given with its conserved first and last residue. The size entry is marked missing in some rows and otherwise reads once, few, many or a size class.

V gene,clone size,J gene,CDR3 protein
TRBV4-3,NA,TRBJ2-1,CASSQYPRGGNEQFF
TRBV4-3,NA,TRBJ1-6,CASSLRADSPLHF
TRBV6-1,NA,TRBJ2-5,CASSEARTSGRFVTQYF
TRBV12-3/TRBV12-4,medium-sized,TRBJ1-6,CASSPGGTVNSPLHF
TRBV20-1,NA,TRBJ2-2,CSARDYSNTGELFF
TRBV19,NA,TRBJ1-5,CASSTTGPDRGNQPQHF
TRBV7-9,NA,TRBJ2-1,CASSLAGADNEQFF
TRBV12-3/TRBV12-4,NA,TRBJ1-2,CASSYRVIEGYTF
TRBV20-1,NA,TRBJ2-2,CSARGPLDRGATGELFF
TRBV27,medium-sized,TRBJ2-6,CASSFLGANVLTF